This T cell receptor (beta chain) was captured in a study of shared clonotypes between healthy human individuals. Trimming stripped 1 base from V and 10 bases from J, with 12 bases between. This CDR3 region has 13 residues. Germline CDR1 reads MRHNA; CDR2 reads SNTAGT. A single count supports this clone. Libraries were prepared by immunoSEQ multiplex PCR; TCRdb keeps only in-frame clonotypes and omits some of them. The sample consists of about 960,000 clones, approximately 80% of them appearing once. All of the donors resided in Nashville, Tennessee, and each was a Caucasian adult. The chain combines TRBV6-4 with TRBJ2-3; weak D call: TRBD2 (6 bases). Sequenced sample: memory CD4+ T cells sorted from blood. Subset specified: CD45RA-negative fraction. The clonotype comes from a young man in good health. The CDR3 sequence: CASSDLGGTAQYF. The DNA for the CDR3 is TGTGCCAGCAGTGACTTGGGCGGGACCGCGCAGTATTTT.